This entry concerns a single T cell receptor (beta chain). These data originate in a study of blood T cell repertoires in COVID-19. Turning to the study itself: Samples of COVID-19 (acute and convalescent) were obtained from the United States, Italy and Spain. From T cells, B-cell-depleted T cells, or PBMCs came the material, which was cDNA or gDNA.

The CDR3 covers 17 residues. Per germline, CDR1 SGDLS and CDR2 YYNGEE. V lost 4 bases and J 10 bases, leaving 24 bases between the germline ends. Using immunoSEQ multiplex PCR, the repertoire was profiled, and TCRdb retains in-frame clones only, with some absent. In the table there are 200,000 to 250,000 clones, about 80% of which are singletons. The sample was peripheral blood. The TCR comes from an elderly man with acute or convalescent COVID-19. This sequence joins TRBV9 and TRBJ1-6, with a weak D call TRBD1 (5 bases). The CDR3, as DNA: TGTGCCAGCAGCCCCACCGTGAGGAGGGGCTCAAGGTCACCCCTCCACTTT. Protein sequence: CASSPTVRRGSRSPLHF. The whole variable domain, remainder taken from reference TRBV9 and TRBJ1-6, is DSGVTQTPKHLITATGQRVTLRCSPRSGDLSVYWYQQSLDQGLQFLIQYYNGEERAKGNILERFSAQQFPDLHSELNLSSLELGDSALYFCASSPTVRRGSRSPLHFGNGTRLTVT.